Below are 6 T cell receptor beta chains sequenced from a single sample in a study of T cell responses to AZD1222 COVID-19 vaccine. Libraries were prepared by immunoSEQ multiplex PCR; TCRdb keeps only in-frame clonotypes and omits some of them. The repertoire holds more than 110,000 clones, 80% to 90% seen once, with around 7.8% in the top ten. The sequencing used peripheral blood, collected on day 0 of AZD1222 vaccination. These receptors all come from an adult in good health.

This clone was seen just once. The rearrangement joins TRBV10-2 to TRBJ1-1; possible D gene TRBD1, 5 bases. This CDR3 has 15 residues. The germline CDR1 and CDR2 sequences are WSHSY and SAAADI. Trimming removed 0 bases from V and 1 base from J, with 9 bases in between. The chain's CDR3 is CASSESGAQNTEAFF. The CDR3, as DNA: TGCGCCAGCAGTGAGTCTGGGGCCCAGAACACTGAAGCTTTCTTT.

This chain uses TRBV7-9 with TRBJ2-3, with a tentative D call TRBD2 (5 bases). Trimming pared 5 bases from V and 9 bases from J, leaving 12 bases between. Germline V gives CDR1 SEHNR, CDR2 FQNEAQ (reference sequence). CDR3 length: 12 residues. The CDR3 protein is CASSATAVTQYF. DNA for the CDR3: TGTGCCAGCAGCGCTACAGCGGTGACGCAGTATTTT.

The chain employs TRBV7-9 and TRBJ2-7; 10 nucleotides line up with TRBD1. This CDR3 region has 15 residues. V shed 4 bases and J 1 base; nucleotides not matched to a gene: 4. Germline-derived CDR1 and CDR2 are SEHNR and FQNEAQ (reference sequence). The CDR3 DNA sequence: TGTGCCAGCAGCTGGGGACAGGGGAATTCCTACGAGCAGTACTTC. It encodes CASSWGQGNSYEQYF.

This sequence joins TRBV18 and TRBJ1-1; no firm D call. CDR3 length equals 13 residues. V was trimmed by 0 bases and J by 4 bases, leaving 6 bases between them. Per germline, CDR1 KGHSH and CDR2 LQKENI. The CDR3 DNA follows: TGTGCCAGCTCACCACCGTTCATCACTGAAGCTTTCTTT. Translation gives CASSPPFITEAFF. Supplemented by reference TRBV18 and TRBJ1-1, the full variable domain reads NAGVMQNPRHLVRRRGQEARLRCSPMKGHSHVYWYRQLPEEGLKFMVYLQKENIIDESGMPKERFSAEFPKEGPSILRIQQVVRGDSAAYFCASSPPFITEAFFGQGTRLTVV.

The sample holds one count of this clone. This chain links TRBV7-8 with TRBJ1-4; no reliable D call. The V end lost 5 bases, the J end lost 5 bases, and 12 bases lay between the germline ends. This CDR3 spans 14 amino acids. Germline V gene sequence: CDR1 SGHVS, CDR2 FQNEAQ. The CDR3 region is CASSPDEGNEKLFF. The CDR3 DNA is TGTGCCAGCAGCCCGGACGAAGGGAATGAAAAACTGTTTTTT. The full variable domain, rest sourced from reference TRBV7-8 and TRBJ1-4, is GAGVSQSPRYKVAKRGQDVALRCDPISGHVSLFWYQQALGQGPEFLTYFQNEAQLDKSGLPSDRFFAERPEGSVSTLKIQRTQQEDSAVYLCASSPDEGNEKLFFGSGTQLSVL.

This clone was recorded once. This chain connects TRBV6-1 to TRBJ1-6; D is perhaps TRBD1 (5 bases). Germline lookup yields CDR1 MNHNS and CDR2 SASEGT. The CDR3 spans 15 residues. Trimming removed 0 bases from V and 8 bases from J, with 11 bases in between. The CDR3 DNA is TGTGCCAGCAGTGAAGCCTGGCAGGGCTATTCACCCCTCCACTTT. This encodes CASSEAWQGYSPLHF.